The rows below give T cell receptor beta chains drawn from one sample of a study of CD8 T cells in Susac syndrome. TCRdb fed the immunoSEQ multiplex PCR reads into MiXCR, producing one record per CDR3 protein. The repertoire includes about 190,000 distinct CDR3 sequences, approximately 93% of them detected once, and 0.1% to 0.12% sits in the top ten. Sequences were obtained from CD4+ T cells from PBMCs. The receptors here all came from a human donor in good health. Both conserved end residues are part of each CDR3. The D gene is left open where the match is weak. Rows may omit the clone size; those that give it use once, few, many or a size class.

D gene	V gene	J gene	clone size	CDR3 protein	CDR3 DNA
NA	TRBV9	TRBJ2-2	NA	CASSVRAAGELFF	TGTGCCAGCAGCGTCCGCGCTGCCGGGGAGCTGTTTTTT
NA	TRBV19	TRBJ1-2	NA	CASSIRPGLPTGYTF	TGTGCCAGTAGTATCCGGCCGGGCCTTCCGACGGGCTACACCTTC
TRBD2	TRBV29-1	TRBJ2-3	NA	CSVQRTSGGTDTQYF	TGCAGCGTCCAAAGGACTAGCGGGGGCACAGATACGCAGTATTTT
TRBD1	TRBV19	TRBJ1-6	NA	CASTTTDRVGYNSPLHF	TGTGCCAGTACCACCACGGACAGGGTCGGCTATAATTCACCCCTCCACTTT
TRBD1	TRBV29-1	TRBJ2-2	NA	CSGWTGATGELFF	TGCAGCGGATGGACAGGGGCCACCGGGGAGCTGTTTTTT
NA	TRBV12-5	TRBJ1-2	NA	CASGLGLSDYGYTF	TGTGCTAGTGGTTTGGGACTATCGGACTATGGCTACACCTTC
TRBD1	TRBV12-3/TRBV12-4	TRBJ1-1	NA	CASSPRQGARGTEAFF	TGTGCCAGCAGTCCCAGACAGGGGGCGCGCGGCACTGAAGCTTTCTTT
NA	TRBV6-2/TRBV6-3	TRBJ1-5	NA	CASSETLGLGNQPQHF	TGTGCCAGCAGTGAGACGTTGGGGTTAGGCAATCAGCCCCAGCATTTT
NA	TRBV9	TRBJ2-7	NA	CASSLGSGTEQYF	TGTGCCAGCAGCCTAGGGTCCGGGACCGAGCAGTACTTC
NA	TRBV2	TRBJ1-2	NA	CASSESDYGYTF	TGTGCCAGCAGTGAATCGGATTATGGCTACACCTTC
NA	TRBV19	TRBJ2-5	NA	CASRRSGMETQYF	TGTGCCAGTAGGCGTAGCGGCATGGAGACCCAGTACTTC
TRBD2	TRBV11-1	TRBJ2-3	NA	CASSYGLAGGPTDTQYF	TGTGCCAGCAGCTACGGACTAGCGGGGGGACCGACAGATACGCAGTATTTT
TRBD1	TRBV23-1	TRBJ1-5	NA	CASYNSGQGADSNQPQHF	TGCGCCAGCTATAACTCGGGACAGGGGGCGGACAGCAATCAGCCCCAGCATTTT
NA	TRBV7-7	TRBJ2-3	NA	CASSLGRATDTQYF	TGTGCTAGCAGCTTGGGCAGGGCCACAGATACGCAGTATTTT
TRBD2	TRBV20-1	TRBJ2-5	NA	CSATYSGGGETQYF	TGCAGTGCCACCTATAGCGGGGGGGGAGAGACCCAGTACTTC
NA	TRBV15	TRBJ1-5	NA	CATSRGGVGQPQHF	TGTGCCACCAGCAGAGGGGGAGTCGGACAGCCCCAGCATTTT
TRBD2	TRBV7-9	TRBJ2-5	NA	CASSLTSGGRGDQYF	TGTGCCAGCAGCTTAACCAGCGGGGGGAGAGGGGACCAGTACTTC
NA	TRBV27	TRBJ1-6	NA	CASNLSGGNSPLHF	TGTGCCAGCAATTTAAGCGGTGGGAATTCACCCCTCCACTTT
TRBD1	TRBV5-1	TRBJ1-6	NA	CASCRDRGYSPLHF	TGCGCCAGCTGCAGGGACAGGGGCTATTCACCCCTCCACTTT
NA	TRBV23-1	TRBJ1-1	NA	CASSPQQDLNTEAFF	TGCGCCAGCAGTCCTCAACAGGACCTGAACACTGAAGCTTTCTTT
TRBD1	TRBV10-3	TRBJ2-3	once	CAISPKGQGGGDTQYF	TGTGCCATCAGTCCCAAGGGACAGGGGGGAGGAGATACGCAGTATTTT
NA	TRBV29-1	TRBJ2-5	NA	CSVEGDGGRVTQYF	TGCAGCGTTGAAGGGGACGGGGGGCGCGTGACCCAGTACTTC
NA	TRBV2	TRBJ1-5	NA	CASSSTGGIQPQHF	TGTGCCAGCAGTTCGACAGGAGGTATTCAGCCCCAGCATTTT
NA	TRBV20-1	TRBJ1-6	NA	CSAMVQGKPYNSPLHF	TGCAGTGCTATGGTCCAGGGGAAGCCCTATAATTCACCCCTCCACTTT
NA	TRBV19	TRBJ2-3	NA	CASSGQAGTDTQYF	TGTGCCAGTAGTGGGCAGGCGGGCACAGATACGCAGTATTTT
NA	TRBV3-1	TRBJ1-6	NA	CASRETGSPLHF	TGTGCCAGCAGAGAAACAGGATCACCCCTCCACTTT
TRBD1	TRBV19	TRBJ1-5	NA	CASSIAHDRVRSNQPQHF	TGTGCCAGTAGTATAGCCCACGACAGGGTGCGAAGCAATCAGCCCCAGCATTTT
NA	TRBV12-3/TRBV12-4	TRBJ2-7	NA	CASVGTSYEQYF	TGTGCCAGCGTAGGGACCTCCTACGAGCAGTACTTC
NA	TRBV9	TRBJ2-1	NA	CASSVAAQGNEQFF	TGTGCCAGCAGCGTAGCCGCTCAGGGTAATGAGCAGTTCTTC
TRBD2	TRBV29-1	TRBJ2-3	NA	CSVEWTRTSRKDTQYF	TGCAGCGTTGAGTGGACTAGAACTAGTAGAAAAGATACGCAGTATTTT
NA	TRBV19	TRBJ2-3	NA	CASSWTVTDTQYF	TGTGCCAGTAGTTGGACAGTCACAGATACGCAGTATTTT
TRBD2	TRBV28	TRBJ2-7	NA	CASSWAGVNEQYF	TGTGCCAGCAGTTGGGCGGGGGTCAACGAGCAGTACTTC
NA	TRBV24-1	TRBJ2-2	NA	CATGSDILTGELFF	TGTGCCACCGGCTCGGACATCCTTACCGGGGAGCTGTTTTTT
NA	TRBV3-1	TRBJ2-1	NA	CASSQATEINEQFF	TGTGCCAGCAGCCAAGCGACAGAGATCAATGAGCAGTTCTTC
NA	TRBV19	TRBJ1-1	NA	CASRSGNTEAFF	TGTGCCAGTAGGAGCGGGAACACTGAAGCTTTCTTT
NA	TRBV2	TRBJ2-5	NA	CASSSSETQYF	TGTGCCAGCAGCTCGAGTGAGACCCAGTACTTC
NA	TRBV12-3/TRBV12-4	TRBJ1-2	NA	CAIGSAAERYTF	TGTGCCATCGGAAGTGCGGCCGAGCGCTACACCTTC
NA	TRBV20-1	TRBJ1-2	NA	CSARDRPRYYGYTF	TGCAGTGCTAGAGATCGACCGCGCTACTATGGCTACACCTTC
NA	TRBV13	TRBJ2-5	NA	CASSTTDGQETQYF	TGTGCCAGCAGCACCACCGACGGACAAGAGACCCAGTACTTC
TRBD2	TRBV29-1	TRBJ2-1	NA	CSVETSGGLEQFF	TGCAGCGTTGAAACTAGCGGGGGGCTTGAGCAGTTCTTC
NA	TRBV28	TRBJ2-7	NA	CASSPGPYEQYF	TGTGCCAGCAGTCCGGGGCCTTACGAGCAGTACTTC
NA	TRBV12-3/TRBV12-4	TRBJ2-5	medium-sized	CASSLEETQYF	TGTGCCAGCAGCTTAGAAGAGACCCAGTACTTC
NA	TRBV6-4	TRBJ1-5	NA	CASSDGANQPQHF	TGTGCCAGCAGTGACGGGGCCAATCAGCCCCAGCATTTT
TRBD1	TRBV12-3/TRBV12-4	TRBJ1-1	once	CASTRDRVGVGTEAFF	TGTGCCAGCACTCGGGACAGGGTAGGAGTGGGTACTGAAGCTTTCTTT
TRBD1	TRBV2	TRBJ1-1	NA	CASSVTRQGGATEAFF	TGTGCCAGCAGCGTAACTAGACAGGGTGGTGCCACTGAAGCTTTCTTT
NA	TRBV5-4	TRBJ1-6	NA	CASSGSGVGSPLHF	TGTGCCAGCAGCGGGAGCGGGGTGGGTTCACCCCTCCACTTT
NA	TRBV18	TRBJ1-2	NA	CASSLQDAYGYTF	TGTGCCAGCTCACTGCAGGACGCGTATGGCTACACCTTC
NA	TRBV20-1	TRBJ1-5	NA	CSAGPPGRDQPQHF	TGCAGTGCCGGACCTCCCGGGCGGGATCAGCCCCAGCATTTT
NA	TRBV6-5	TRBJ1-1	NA	CASSYGVRLRGRGATEAFF	TGTGCCAGCAGTTACGGCGTCCGACTTCGGGGCAGGGGTGCCACTGAAGCTTTCTTT
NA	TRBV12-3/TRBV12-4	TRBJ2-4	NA	CASGAAKNIQYF	TGTGCCAGCGGCGCAGCCAAAAACATTCAGTACTTC
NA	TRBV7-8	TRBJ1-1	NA	CASSQDSGRGAFF	TGTGCCAGCAGCCAAGACTCGGGGAGAGGAGCTTTCTTT
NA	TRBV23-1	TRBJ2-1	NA	CASSRGGQFF	TGCGCCAGCAGTCGGGGCGGGCAGTTCTTC
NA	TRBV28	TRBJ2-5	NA	CASSFGAGSQYF	TGTGCCAGCAGTTTCGGGGCTGGGTCACAGTACTTC
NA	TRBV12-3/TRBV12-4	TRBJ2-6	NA	CASRPTGTTGANVLTF	TGTGCCAGCAGACCTACCGGGACCACTGGGGCCAACGTCCTGACTTTC
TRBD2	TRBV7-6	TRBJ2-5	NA	CASSSLSTSGGWGETQYF	TGTGCCAGCAGCTCCCTTTCGACTAGCGGGGGCTGGGGAGAGACCCAGTACTTC